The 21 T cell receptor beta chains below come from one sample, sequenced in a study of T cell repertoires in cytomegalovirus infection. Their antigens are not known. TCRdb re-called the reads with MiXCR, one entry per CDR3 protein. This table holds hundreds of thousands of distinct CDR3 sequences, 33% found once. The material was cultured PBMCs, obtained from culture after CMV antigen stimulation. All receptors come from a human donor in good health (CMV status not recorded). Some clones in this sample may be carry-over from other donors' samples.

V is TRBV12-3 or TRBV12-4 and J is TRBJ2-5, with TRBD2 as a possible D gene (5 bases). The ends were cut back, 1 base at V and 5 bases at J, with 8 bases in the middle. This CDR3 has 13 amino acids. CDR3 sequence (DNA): TGTGCCAGCAGTTTAGATCCGGGGGAGACCCAGTACTTC. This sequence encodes CASSLDPGETQYF.

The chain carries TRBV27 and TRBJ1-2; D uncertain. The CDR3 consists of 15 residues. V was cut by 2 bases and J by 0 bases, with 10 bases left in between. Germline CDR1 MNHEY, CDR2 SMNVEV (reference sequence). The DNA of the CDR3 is TGTGCCAGCAGTTTAAGGGCCGTAACTAACTATGGCTACACCTTC. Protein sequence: CASSLRAVTNYGYTF.

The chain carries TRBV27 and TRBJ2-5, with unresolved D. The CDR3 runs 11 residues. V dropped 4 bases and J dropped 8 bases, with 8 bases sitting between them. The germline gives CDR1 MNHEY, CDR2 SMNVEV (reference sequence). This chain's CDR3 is CASSYHSTQYF. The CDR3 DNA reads TGTGCCAGCAGTTACCACAGTACCCAGTACTTC.

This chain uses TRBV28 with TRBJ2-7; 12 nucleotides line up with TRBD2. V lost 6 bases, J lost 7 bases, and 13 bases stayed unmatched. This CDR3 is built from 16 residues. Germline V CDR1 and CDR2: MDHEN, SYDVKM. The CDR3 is CASSRPTSGGLGEQYV. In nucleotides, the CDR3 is TGTGCCAGCAGCCGACCAACTAGCGGGGGGTTGGGGGAGCAGTACGTC.

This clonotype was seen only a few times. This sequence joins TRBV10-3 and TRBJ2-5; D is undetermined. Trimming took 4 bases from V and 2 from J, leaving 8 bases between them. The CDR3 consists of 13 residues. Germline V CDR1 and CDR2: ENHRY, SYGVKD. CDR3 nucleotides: TGTGCCATCAGTGGCAACCCGCAAGAGACCCAGTACTTC. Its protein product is CAISGNPQETQYF.

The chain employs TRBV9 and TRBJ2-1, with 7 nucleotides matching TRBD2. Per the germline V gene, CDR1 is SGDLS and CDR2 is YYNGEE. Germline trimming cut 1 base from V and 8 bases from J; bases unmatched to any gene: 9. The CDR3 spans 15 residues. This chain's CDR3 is CASSVWEGVWDEQFF. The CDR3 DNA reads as TGTGCCAGCAGCGTATGGGAGGGAGTCTGGGATGAGCAGTTCTTC.

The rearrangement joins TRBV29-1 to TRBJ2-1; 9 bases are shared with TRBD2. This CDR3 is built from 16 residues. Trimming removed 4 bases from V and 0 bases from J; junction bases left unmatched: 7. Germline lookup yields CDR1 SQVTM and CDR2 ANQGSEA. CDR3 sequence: CSVVASGTSSYNEQFF. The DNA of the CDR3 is TGCAGCGTTGTGGCTAGCGGGACTAGCTCCTACAATGAGCAGTTCTTC.

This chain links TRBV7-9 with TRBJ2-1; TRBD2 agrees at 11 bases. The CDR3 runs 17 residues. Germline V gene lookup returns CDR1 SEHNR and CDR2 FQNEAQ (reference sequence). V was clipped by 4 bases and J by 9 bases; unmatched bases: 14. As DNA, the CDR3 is TGTGCCAGCAGCTCTCGGGGTCTAGCGGGAGGTGGGAGTGAGCAGTTCTTC. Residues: CASSSRGLAGGGSEQFF.

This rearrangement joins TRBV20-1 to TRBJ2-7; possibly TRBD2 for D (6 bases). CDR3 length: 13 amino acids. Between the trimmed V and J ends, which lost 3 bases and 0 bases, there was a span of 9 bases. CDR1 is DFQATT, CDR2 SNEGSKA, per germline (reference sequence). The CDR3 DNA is TGCAGTGCTAGGGGAGGCTCCTCCTACGAGCAGTACGTC. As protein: CSARGGSSYEQYV.

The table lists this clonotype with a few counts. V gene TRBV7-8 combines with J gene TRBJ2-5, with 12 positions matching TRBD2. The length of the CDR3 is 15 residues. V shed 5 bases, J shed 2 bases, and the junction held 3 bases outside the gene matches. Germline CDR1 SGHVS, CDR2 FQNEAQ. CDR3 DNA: TGTGCCAGCAGCAAGACTAGCGGGGGACAAGAGACCCAGTACTTC. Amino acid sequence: CASSKTSGGQETQYF.

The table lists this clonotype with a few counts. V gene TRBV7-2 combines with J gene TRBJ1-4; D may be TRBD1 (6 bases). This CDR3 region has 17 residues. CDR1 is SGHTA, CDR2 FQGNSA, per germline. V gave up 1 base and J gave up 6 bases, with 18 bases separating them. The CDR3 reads CASSLGGPGKTDEKLFF. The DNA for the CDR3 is TGTGCCAGCAGCTTAGGGGGGCCAGGGAAAACGGATGAAAAACTGTTTTTT.

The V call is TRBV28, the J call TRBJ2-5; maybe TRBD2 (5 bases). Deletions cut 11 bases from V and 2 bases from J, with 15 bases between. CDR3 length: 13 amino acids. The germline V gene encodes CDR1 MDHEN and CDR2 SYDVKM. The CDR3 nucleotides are TGTGCCGCCTCCGGGGTCCCTCAAGAGACCCAGTACTTC. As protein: CAASGVPQETQYF.

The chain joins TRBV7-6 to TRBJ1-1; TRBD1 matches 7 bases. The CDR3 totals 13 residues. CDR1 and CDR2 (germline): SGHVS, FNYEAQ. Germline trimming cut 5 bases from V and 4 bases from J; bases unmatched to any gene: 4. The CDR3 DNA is TGTGCCAGCAGCCGACAGGGTTTCACTGAAGCTTTCTTT. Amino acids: CASSRQGFTEAFF.

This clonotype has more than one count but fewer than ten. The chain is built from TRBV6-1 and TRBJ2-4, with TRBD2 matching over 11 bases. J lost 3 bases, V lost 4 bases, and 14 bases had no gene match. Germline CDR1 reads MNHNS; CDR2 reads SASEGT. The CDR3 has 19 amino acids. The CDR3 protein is CASSGRLAGYISGKNIQYF. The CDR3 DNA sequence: TGTGCCAGCAGTGGGAGACTAGCGGGATATATTAGCGGCAAAAACATTCAGTACTTC.

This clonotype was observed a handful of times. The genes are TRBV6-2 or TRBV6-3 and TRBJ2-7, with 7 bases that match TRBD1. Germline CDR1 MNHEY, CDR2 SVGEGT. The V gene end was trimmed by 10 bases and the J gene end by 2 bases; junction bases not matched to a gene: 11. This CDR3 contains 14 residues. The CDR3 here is CATQGPGQTYEQYF. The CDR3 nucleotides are TGTGCCACTCAAGGCCCGGGACAGACCTACGAGCAGTACTTC.

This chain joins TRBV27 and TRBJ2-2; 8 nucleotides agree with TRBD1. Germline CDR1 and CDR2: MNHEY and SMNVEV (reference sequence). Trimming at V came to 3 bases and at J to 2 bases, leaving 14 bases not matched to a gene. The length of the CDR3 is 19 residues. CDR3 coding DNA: TGTGCCAGCAGTTTGGGACTGACAGGGGCGGTCGAAAACACCGGGGAGCTGTTTTTT. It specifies CASSLGLTGAVENTGELFF.

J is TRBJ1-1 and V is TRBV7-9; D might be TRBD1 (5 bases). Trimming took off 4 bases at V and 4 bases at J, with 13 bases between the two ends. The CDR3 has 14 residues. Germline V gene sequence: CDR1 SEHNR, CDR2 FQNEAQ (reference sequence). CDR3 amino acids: CASSYPRQGTEAFF. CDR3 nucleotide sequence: TGTGCCAGCAGCTACCCAAGGCAGGGCACTGAAGCTTTCTTT.

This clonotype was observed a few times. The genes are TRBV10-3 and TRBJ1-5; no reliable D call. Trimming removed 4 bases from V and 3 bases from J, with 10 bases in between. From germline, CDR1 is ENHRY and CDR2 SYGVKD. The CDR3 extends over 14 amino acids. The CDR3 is CAISGEGYNQPQHF. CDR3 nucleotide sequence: TGTGCCATCAGTGGAGAAGGTTACAATCAGCCCCAGCATTTT.

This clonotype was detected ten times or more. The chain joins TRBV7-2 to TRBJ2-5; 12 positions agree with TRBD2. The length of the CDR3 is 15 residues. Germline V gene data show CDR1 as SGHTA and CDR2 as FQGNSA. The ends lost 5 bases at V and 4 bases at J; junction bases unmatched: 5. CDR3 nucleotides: TGTGCCAGCAGCCCGACTAGCGGGAGAAGAGAGACCCAGTACTTC. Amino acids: CASSPTSGRRETQYF.

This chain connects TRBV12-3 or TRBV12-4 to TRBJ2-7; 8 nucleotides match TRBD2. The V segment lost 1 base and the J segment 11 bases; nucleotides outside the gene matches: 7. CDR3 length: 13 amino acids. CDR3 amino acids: CASSLGTSLHKYF. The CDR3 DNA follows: TGTGCCAGCAGTTTAGGGACTAGCTTGCACAAGTACTTC.

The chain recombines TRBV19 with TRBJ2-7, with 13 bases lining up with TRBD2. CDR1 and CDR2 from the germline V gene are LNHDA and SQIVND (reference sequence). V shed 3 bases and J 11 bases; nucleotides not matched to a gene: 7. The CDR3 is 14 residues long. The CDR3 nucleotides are TGTGCCAGTAGTATCCCCGGACTAGCGGGAGAAAAGTACTTC. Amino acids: CASSIPGLAGEKYF.